The 29 T cell receptor beta chains presented below share a single source sample, sequenced in a study of blood T cell repertoires in COVID-19. Profiled with immunoSEQ multiplex PCR; TCRdb holds only in-frame clones, not every one. In the table there are over 400,000 clones, less than 90% of which are singletons. The sample was peripheral blood. These receptors were obtained from a woman in her fifties or sixties with COVID-19, enrolled during active disease.

The chain joins TRBV30 to TRBJ1-6; no reliable D call. This CDR3 contains 13 residues. Germline assignment: CDR1 GTSNPN and CDR2 SVGIG (reference sequence). Trimming took 0 bases from V and 6 from J, leaving 6 bases between them. The CDR3 DNA sequence: TGTGCCTGGAGTGTACAAGTTAATTCACCCCTCCACTTT. Amino acids: CAWSVQVNSPLHF.

The gene calls are TRBV6-5 and TRBJ2-1, with 8 bases that match TRBD2. Germline V lookup: CDR1 MNHEY, CDR2 SVGAGI. V lost 2 bases and J lost 6; bases outside the gene matches: 9. The CDR3 sequence is 16 residues long. CDR3 DNA sequence: TGTGCCAGCAGTTACGGGGCGGGACTAGTTAGCAATGAGCAGTTCTTC. This translates into CASSYGAGLVSNEQFF.

This clone was found once. The chain uses TRBV12-3 or TRBV12-4 and TRBJ2-5, with 7 bases matching TRBD1. This CDR3 region has 12 residues. J lost 7 bases, V lost 5 bases, and 4 bases had no gene match. This chain's CDR3 is CASSHSGGTQYF. CDR3 coding DNA: TGTGCCAGCAGTCATTCAGGGGGGACCCAGTACTTC.

The J gene is TRBJ2-3, the V gene TRBV24-1; TRBD1 aligns across 7 bases. V gave up 3 bases and J gave up 0 bases; unmatched junction bases: 11. CDR3 size: 18 residues. The V gene's germline CDR1 is KGHDR and CDR2 SFDVKD. CDR3 bases: TGTGCCACCAGTGATCCCCACTTAGGGGGCGCTAGCACAGATACGCAGTATTTT. It is translated as CATSDPHLGGASTDTQYF.

J is TRBJ2-3 and V is TRBV9; 9 nucleotides line up with TRBD2. The germline CDR1 and CDR2 sequences are SGDLS and YYNGEE. The CDR3 runs 16 residues. The junction had 5 bases not matched to a gene; V was cut back by 0 bases and J by 3 bases. For the CDR3, the DNA is TGTGCCAGCAGCGTAGCCCCTAGCGGGGAGACAGATACGCAGTATTTT. Protein: CASSVAPSGETDTQYF. Combining the CDR3 with reference TRBV9 and TRBJ2-3 gives the whole variable domain DSGVTQTPKHLITATGQRVTLRCSPRSGDLSVYWYQQSLDQGLQFLIQYYNGEERAKGNILERFSAQQFPDLHSELNLSSLELGDSALYFCASSVAPSGETDTQYFGPGTRLTVL.

V gene TRBV6-6 combines with J gene TRBJ2-7; maybe TRBD2 (6 bases). CDR1 MNHNY and CDR2 SVGAGI come from the germline V gene (reference sequence). The CDR3 loop spans 16 amino acids. With 4 bases removed from V and 2 bases from J, the gap between germline ends came to 18 bases. The CDR3: CASSSADIRGAYEQYF. CDR3 bases: TGTGCCAGCAGTTCCGCCGACATCCGCGGGGCCTACGAGCAGTACTTC.

V usage is TRBV27 and J usage is TRBJ1-2; D is perhaps TRBD1 (5 bases). V lost 10 bases, J lost 4 bases, and 10 bases lay in between. CDR1 is MNHEY, CDR2 SMNVEV, per germline (reference sequence). There are 11 residues in the CDR3. The CDR3 DNA is TGTGCCACTGGGGCCGGCTATGGCTACACCTTC. Protein product: CATGAGYGYTF.

This chain links TRBV5-1 with TRBJ2-7; perhaps TRBD1 as D (5 bases). Germline CDR1 is SGHRS and CDR2 is YFSETQ. This CDR3 has 12 amino acids. V was clipped by 0 bases and J by 7 bases, with 8 bases between them. The CDR3 reads CASSLGQLEQYF. The CDR3 DNA follows: TGCGCCAGCAGCTTGGGACAGTTAGAGCAGTACTTC.

V usage is TRBV3-1 (or the pseudogene TRBV3-2) and J usage is TRBJ1-2, with 7 bases lining up with TRBD1. CDR3 length: 14 residues. Losses at the gene ends were 4 bases for V and 4 bases for J; bases not matched to a gene: 6. The V gene's germline CDR1 is LGHDT and CDR2 YNNKEL (reference sequence). The CDR3 is CASSPRQGPYGYTF. DNA for the CDR3: TGTGCCAGCAGCCCACGACAGGGACCCTATGGCTACACCTTC.

For this clone: The same CDR3 is also encoded by other DNA sequences in this sample. This rearrangement joins TRBV5-1 to TRBJ2-5; 7 positions agree with TRBD1. The germline gives CDR1 SGHRS, CDR2 YFSETQ. This CDR3 region has 13 residues. V gave up 2 bases and J gave up 5 bases; unmatched junction bases: 3. CDR3 DNA sequence: TGCGCCAGCAGCTTTACAGGGGAGGAGACCCAGTACTTC. Amino acids: CASSFTGEETQYF.

V usage is TRBV21-1 and J usage is TRBJ1-5; the table assigns TRBD1, which was not confirmed against the DNA. TRBV21-1 is described as a pseudogene. The CDR3 sequence is 13 residues long. CDR3 DNA sequence: TGTGCCAGCAGCGACAGGGTGAATCAGCCCCAGCATTTT. Residues: CASSDRVNQPQHF.

This clone has only a few counts. J is TRBJ2-2 and V is TRBV5-6; D is unclear. Trimming took off 0 bases at V and 5 bases at J, with 14 bases between the two ends. This CDR3 spans 16 amino acids. Looked up from germline, CDR1 is SGHDT and CDR2 is YYEEEE. The CDR3 spells CASSLAGRSETGELFF. The CDR3 bases are TGTGCCAGCAGCTTGGCCGGAAGGAGCGAGACCGGGGAGCTGTTTTTT. Combining the CDR3 with reference TRBV5-6 and TRBJ2-2 gives the whole variable domain DAGVTQSPTHLIKTRGQQVTLRCSPKSGHDTVSWYQQALGQGPQFIFQYYEEEERQRGNFPDRFSGHQFPNYSSELNVNALLLGDSALYLCASSLAGRSETGELFFGEGSRLTVL.

V gene TRBV6-5 combines with J gene TRBJ1-2; D is possibly TRBD1 (5 bases). CDR3 length: 14 amino acids. Germline V lookup: CDR1 MNHEY, CDR2 SVGAGI. V lost 0 bases and J lost 8, with 13 bases in between. The CDR3 loop is CASSYSQVPEGYTF. The CDR3 nucleotides read TGTGCCAGCAGTTACTCACAGGTCCCCGAGGGCTACACCTTC.

V is TRBV19 and J is TRBJ2-1; D may be TRBD1 (5 bases). V lost 1 base and J lost 9, with 10 bases in between. Germline CDR1 is LNHDA and CDR2 is SQIVND (reference sequence). The CDR3 is 13 residues long. The CDR3 reads CASSIGRESEQFF. CDR3 nucleotide sequence: TGTGCCAGTAGTATAGGCAGGGAAAGTGAGCAGTTCTTC.

A single count supports this clone. The rearrangement links TRBV19 to TRBJ2-5; unclear D gene. From germline, CDR1 is LNHDA and CDR2 SQIVND (reference sequence). The V gene lost 2 bases and the J gene lost 1 base, with 5 bases spanning the gap. The CDR3 loop spans 13 amino acids. CDR3 region: CASSITFQETQYF. The CDR3 DNA reads as TGTGCCAGTAGTATAACATTCCAAGAGACCCAGTACTTC.

This clone was recorded once. The DNA of the CDR3 is TGCAGCGTCGCAGGGGAGTCTGGAAACACCATATATTTT. Its translation: CSVAGESGNTIYF. The chain has TRBV29-1 and TRBJ1-3; D is perhaps TRBD1 (6 bases). V shed 6 bases and J shed 1 base, with 10 bases lying between them. Germline V gene data show CDR1 as SQVTM and CDR2 as ANQGSEA. This CDR3 spans 13 amino acids. The full variable domain, in which reference TRBV29-1 and TRBJ1-3 provide the parts outside the CDR3, is SAVISQKPSRDICQRGTSLTIQCQVDSQVTMMFWYRQQPGQSLTLIATANQGSEATYESGFVIDKFPISRPNLTFSTLTVSNMSPEDSSIYLCSVAGESGNTIYFGEGSWLTVV.

V usage is TRBV19 and J usage is TRBJ1-2, with 9 positions matching TRBD1. The germline CDR1 and CDR2 sequences are LNHDA and SQIVND (reference sequence). This CDR3 comprises 17 residues. Trimming at V came to 3 bases and at J to 0 bases, leaving 8 bases not matched to a gene. The CDR3 loop is CASSIFGRTGANYGYTF. The DNA for the CDR3 is TGTGCCAGTAGTATCTTCGGGAGGACAGGGGCTAACTATGGCTACACCTTC.

The rearrangement uses TRBV18 and TRBJ1-5; 8 bases match TRBD1. The CDR3 has 14 amino acids. Trimming cost V 6 bases and J 5 bases; bases outside gene matches: 6. CDR1 is KGHSH, CDR2 LQKENI, per germline. The CDR3 bases are TGTGCCAGCTCGGATACAGGGGGGGATCAGCCCCAGCATTTT. This gives the protein CASSDTGGDQPQHF.

The CDR3: CATSAGSGGLTDTQYF. CDR3 nucleotide sequence: TGTGCCACCAGTGCGGGCAGCGGGGGCCTCACTGATACGCAGTATTTT. The gene calls are TRBV24-1 and TRBJ2-3; TRBD2 matches at 8 bases. After removal of 5 bases from V and 6 bases from J, the junction contained 12 bases not matched to a gene. CDR3 length: 16 amino acids. The germline V gene has CDR1 KGHDR and CDR2 SFDVKD.

V is TRBV9 and J is TRBJ2-3; D ambiguous. This CDR3 has 17 residues. Between the trimmed V and J ends, which lost 4 bases and 1 base, there was a span of 19 bases. From germline, CDR1 is SGDLS and CDR2 YYNGEE. CDR3 sequence reads: CASSSSRGFFGTDTQYF. In DNA form, the CDR3 reads TGTGCCAGCAGCTCTAGTAGAGGTTTCTTCGGCACAGATACGCAGTATTTT.

V usage is TRBV13 and J usage is TRBJ2-1, with 8 bases lining up with TRBD1. The J segment lost 6 bases and the V segment lost 5 bases, leaving 12 bases of the junction unmatched. This CDR3 has 16 residues. Per the germline V gene, CDR1 is PRHDT and CDR2 is FYEKMQ (reference sequence). The CDR3 loop is CASSQLGQGASNEQFF. The DNA of the CDR3 is TGTGCCAGCAGCCAATTGGGGCAGGGGGCTAGCAATGAGCAGTTCTTC.

The rearrangement uses TRBV7-6 and TRBJ2-1, with TRBD2 matching 14 bases. The CDR3 is 17 amino acids. Germline values: CDR1 SGHVS, CDR2 FNYEAQ. The trim removed 0 bases at V and 15 bases at J, leaving 13 bases unmatched. CDR3 nucleotides: TGTGCCAGCAGCTTAGCGACGGGACTAGCGGGGGCCGACCCCCCGTTCTTC. It yields the protein CASSLATGLAGADPPFF.

This clone has just a few counts. The CDR3, as DNA: TGTGCCAGCAGCTCGCCCGGGAGCAATCAGCCCCAGCATTTT. Translated: CASSSPGSNQPQHF. The rearrangement links TRBV7-9 to TRBJ1-5; D is unclear. V was shortened by 4 bases and J by 1 base, with 8 bases between the two germline ends. The CDR3 sequence is 14 residues long. Looked up from germline, CDR1 is SEHNR and CDR2 is FQNEAQ (reference sequence).

V usage is TRBV11-3 and J usage is TRBJ2-6; 9 bases map to TRBD1. CDR1 SGHNT and CDR2 YENEEA come from the germline V gene. Trimming cost V 3 bases and J 1 base; bases outside gene matches: 4. CDR3 length: 17 amino acids. CDR3 DNA: TGTGCCAGCAGCTTTTCGACAGGGGGTTCTGGGGCCAACGTCCTGACTTTC. Protein: CASSFSTGGSGANVLTF.

This chain joins TRBV6-5 and TRBJ1-3; D is possibly TRBD1 (5 bases). Trimming removed 8 bases at V and 7 bases at J, with 18 bases between. The CDR3 has 14 amino acids. Germline V gives CDR1 MNHEY, CDR2 SVGAGI. CDR3 sequence reads: CASFIDDKGNTIYF. The CDR3 bases are TGTGCCAGCTTTATAGATGATAAGGGGAACACCATATATTTT.

The gene calls are TRBV7-9 and TRBJ1-1; 8 bases map to TRBD1. Germline-derived CDR1 and CDR2 are SEHNR and FQNEAQ (reference sequence). This CDR3 region has 15 residues. V lost 5 bases and J lost 8; bases outside the gene matches: 13. Here the CDR3 reads CASSRRTKTGEEAFF. In DNA, the CDR3 is TGTGCCAGCAGCAGGCGAACTAAGACAGGGGAGGAAGCTTTCTTT. The full variable domain, rest sourced from reference TRBV7-9 and TRBJ1-1, is DTGVSQNPRHKITKRGQNVTFRCDPISEHNRLYWYRQTLGQGPEFLTYFQNEAQLEKSRLLSDRFSAERPKGSFSTLEIQRTEQGDSAMYLCASSRRTKTGEEAFFGQGTRLTVV.

V usage is TRBV18 and J usage is TRBJ2-3, with D possibly being TRBD2 (6 bases). V lost 4 bases and J 0 bases, leaving 17 bases between the germline ends. The CDR3 loop spans 17 amino acids. Germline V CDR1 and CDR2: KGHSH, LQKENI. CDR3 amino acids: CASSLPGGSPSTDTQYF. CDR3 in DNA: TGTGCCAGCTCACTTCCCGGGGGATCTCCTAGCACAGATACGCAGTATTTT.

The rearrangement uses TRBV14 and TRBJ2-1, with 14 bases that match TRBD2. Germline CDR1 is SGHDN and CDR2 is FVKESK. Unmatched junction bases numbered 7, after V lost 4 bases and J lost 2 bases. This CDR3 is built from 18 residues. The CDR3 here is CASSPRLAGGIPYNEQFF. As DNA, the CDR3 is TGTGCCAGCAGCCCCAGACTAGCGGGGGGGATCCCCTACAATGAGCAGTTCTTC. The complete variable domain, with remaining parts taken from reference TRBV14 and TRBJ2-1, reads EAGVTQFPSHSVIEKGQTVTLRCDPISGHDNLYWYRRVMGKEIKFLLHFVKESKQDESGMPNNRFLAERTGGTYSTLKVQPAELEDSGVYFCASSPRLAGGIPYNEQFFGPGTRLTVL.

In this sample, this clone turned up once. This sequence joins TRBV13 and TRBJ2-7; D might be TRBD1 (7 bases). Germline values: CDR1 PRHDT, CDR2 FYEKMQ (reference sequence). Trimming removed 2 bases at V and 4 bases at J, with 15 bases between. This CDR3 comprises 15 residues. For the CDR3, the DNA is TGTGCCAGCAGCTTATGGACAGGAGGGCGTTACGAGCAGTACTTC. Protein sequence: CASSLWTGGRYEQYF.